The subject of this entry is one TCR beta chain. The antigen remains unidentified. This entry belongs to a study of shared clonotypes between healthy human individuals. Findings and caveats of the study: The donor pool, a small one, limited the genetic and exposure-history diversity represented. Generation probability values for non-shared clonotypes were lower than those for clonotypes shared by all four donors.

J was trimmed by 4 bases and V by 4 bases; bases with no gene match: 5. CDR1 is SGHNT, CDR2 YYREEE, per germline (reference sequence). The CDR3 is made up of 13 amino acids. Assay used: immunoSEQ multiplex PCR; TCRdb lists only in-frame clones, some missing. The data show about 820,000 clones, 90% to 95% seen once. As defined, naive CD8 cells were CD45RO-negative and positively selected for CCR7, with terminally differentiated effector memory CD45RA+ cells excluded. Every donor, a Caucasian adult, lived in Nashville, Tennessee. The source of this sequence is a man younger than 45 in good health. The sequenced sample was naive CD8+ T cells sorted from blood. The chain employs TRBV5-4 and TRBJ2-7; 7 nucleotides align to TRBD2. The DNA for the CDR3 is TGTGCCAGCAGCAAGGGACTACCTTACGAGCAGTACTTC. The encoded protein is CASSKGLPYEQYF.